This T cell receptor (beta chain) was documented in a study of cytomegalovirus exposure and HLA in healthy donors. The PCR made use of 60 Vbeta and 13 Jbeta primers. The protocol was immunoSEQ multiplex PCR, while the TCRdb copy is restricted to in-frame clones and leaves out a portion. Found here are around 100,000 clones, 65% to 75% of them singletons; the top ten hold 4.8%. Per germline, CDR1 SGHVS and CDR2 FNYEAQ. The CDR3 is made up of 17 amino acids. V shed 4 bases, J shed 0 bases, and the junction held 9 bases outside the gene matches. Healthy bone marrow donors made up the donor group. A few counts support this clone.

Sequencing used PBMCs. V usage is TRBV7-6 and J usage is TRBJ2-7; 10 nucleotides align to TRBD1. This TCR derives from a young man in good health and CMV-seropositive. Here the CDR3 DNA reads TGTGCCAGCAGCTACTCCGGGACAGGGGCCTACTCCTACGAGCAGTACTTC. Residues: CASSYSGTGAYSYEQYF.